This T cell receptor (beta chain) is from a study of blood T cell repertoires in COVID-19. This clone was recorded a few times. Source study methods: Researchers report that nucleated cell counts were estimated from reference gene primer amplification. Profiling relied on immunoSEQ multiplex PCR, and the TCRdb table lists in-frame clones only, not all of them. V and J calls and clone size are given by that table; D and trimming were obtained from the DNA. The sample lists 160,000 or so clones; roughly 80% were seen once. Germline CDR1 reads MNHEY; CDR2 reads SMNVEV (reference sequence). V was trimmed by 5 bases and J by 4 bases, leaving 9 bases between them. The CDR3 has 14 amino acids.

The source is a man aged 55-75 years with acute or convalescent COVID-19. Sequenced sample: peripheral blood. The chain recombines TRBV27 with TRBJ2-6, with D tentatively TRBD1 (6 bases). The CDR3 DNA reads TGTGCCAGCAGTCAGGGGTACGGGGCCAACGTCCTGACTTTC. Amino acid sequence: CASSQGYGANVLTF. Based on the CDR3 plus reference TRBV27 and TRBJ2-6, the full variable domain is EAQVTQNPRYLITVTGKKLTVTCSQNMNHEYMSWYRQDPGLGLRQIYYSMNVEVTDKGDVPEGYKVSRKEKRNFPLILESPSPNQTSLYFCASSQGYGANVLTFGAGSRLTVL.